This TCR beta chain was obtained from a study of cytomegalovirus exposure and HLA in healthy donors. Amplification used 60 Vbeta primers and 13 Jbeta primers. As originally analysed: Per a later analysis, the number of unique TCR beta chains was around 80 million, of which some 10 million were shared. Assay: immunoSEQ multiplex PCR; the TCRdb copy retains only in-frame clones and omits some. V and J calls and clone size are those listed in that table; D and trimming were worked out from the DNA. Among around 130,000 clones, over 70% were seen once, and the ten largest hold around 1.9%. Trimming took 4 bases from V and 5 from J; bases not matched to a gene: 3. Per germline, CDR1 SGHRS and CDR2 YFSETQ. The CDR3 runs 14 residues.

This sequence joins TRBV5-1 and TRBJ2-1; 10 bases are shared with TRBD1. The sequenced sample was PBMCs. This TCR was recovered from a woman in her 40s in good health and CMV-seronegative. The CDR3 sequence: CASSEGTGDNEQFF. Here the CDR3 DNA reads TGCGCCAGCAGCGAGGGGACAGGGGACAATGAGCAGTTCTTC.